These 9 T cell receptor beta chains were sequenced from one sample in a study of blood T cell repertoires in COVID-19. Sequencing used immunoSEQ multiplex PCR; TCRdb keeps in-frame clones, though not all of them. The data contain a few hundred thousand clones, 88% of them singletons. Sequenced material: peripheral blood. Receptor source: a man in his 70s with acute or convalescent COVID-19.

This clone was observed once. The chain combines TRBV30 with TRBJ2-7; D remains ambiguous. Deletions cut 1 base from V and 6 bases from J, with 19 bases between. CDR1 is GTSNPN and CDR2 is SVGIG in the germline V gene (reference sequence). The CDR3 covers 15 residues. The CDR3 spells CAWSDSQAILREQYF. Here the CDR3 DNA reads TGTGCCTGGAGTGACAGCCAGGCCATTCTCCGCGAGCAGTACTTC.

The chain uses TRBV5-5 and TRBJ2-3; D is unresolved. The V end was cut by 0 bases, the J end by 6 bases, with 5 bases between. CDR3 length: 12 amino acids. The germline V gene encodes CDR1 SGHKS and CDR2 YYEKEE (reference sequence). The CDR3 DNA follows: TGTGCCAGCAGCTTGGTCGGGGATACGCAGTATTTT. Its translation: CASSLVGDTQYF.

This clone was recorded once. This sequence joins TRBV7-2 and TRBJ2-1; 11 bases agree with TRBD1. CDR1 SGHTA and CDR2 FQGNSA come from the germline V gene. V shed 0 bases and J 5 bases; nucleotides not matched to a gene: 6. The CDR3 contains 17 residues. CDR3 DNA: TGTGCCAGCAGCTTAGCGCTGGACAGGGGGCCTCACAATGAGCAGTTCTTC. This encodes CASSLALDRGPHNEQFF.

The chain uses TRBV19 and TRBJ2-2; D possibly corresponds to TRBD2 (6 bases). CDR1 and CDR2 (germline): LNHDA, SQIVND (reference sequence). CDR3 length: 16 amino acids. V was pared by 6 bases and J by 1 base, with 15 bases between. The DNA for the CDR3 is TGTGCCAGTAGAATGGGGTGGCGGGAGAACACCGGGGAGCTGTTTTTT. Encoded protein: CASRMGWRENTGELFF.

The J gene is TRBJ2-2, the V gene TRBV4-2; tentatively, D is TRBD1 (5 bases). Germline lookup yields CDR1 LGHNA and CDR2 YNFKEQ. V lost 1 base and J 0 bases, leaving 9 bases between the germline ends. CDR3 length equals 16 residues. The CDR3 DNA reads TGTGCCAGCAGCCAAGTGACAGCCTCGAACACCGGGGAGCTGTTTTTT. It codes for CASSQVTASNTGELFF.

This clone was counted only a few times. This sequence joins TRBV5-8 and TRBJ2-3; 12 nucleotides align to TRBD1. The CDR3 has 16 residues. The V gene's germline CDR1 is SGHTS and CDR2 YDEGEE. V was clipped by 4 bases and J by 4 bases; unmatched bases: 7. The CDR3 protein is CASSQAGTGGSDTQYF. DNA of the CDR3: TGTGCCAGCAGCCAGGCCGGGACAGGGGGCTCAGATACGCAGTATTTT. The full variable domain, rest sourced from reference TRBV5-8 and TRBJ2-3, is EAGVTQSPTHLIKTRGQQATLRCSPISGHTSVYWYQQALGLGLQFLLWYDEGEERNRGNFPPRFSGRQFPNYSSELNVNALELEDSALYLCASSQAGTGGSDTQYFGPGTRLTVL.

The rearrangement uses TRBV9 and TRBJ2-1; D is perhaps TRBD2 (5 bases). The CDR3 consists of 16 residues. V lost 4 bases, J lost 5 bases, and 19 bases lay in between. The germline gives CDR1 SGDLS, CDR2 YYNGEE. CDR3 sequence: CASSPRRLGDDNEQFF. Here the CDR3 DNA reads TGTGCCAGCAGCCCCCGTCGCTTGGGAGATGACAATGAGCAGTTCTTC.

This chain uses TRBV27 with TRBJ1-4; 10 bases are a match to TRBD1. This CDR3 contains 16 residues. V lost 4 bases, J lost 7 bases, and 9 bases stayed unmatched. Germline V gene lookup returns CDR1 MNHEY and CDR2 SMNVEV (reference sequence). For the CDR3, the DNA is TGTGCCAGCAGTTATTCCCCGGGACAGGGGATTGAAAAACTGTTTTTT. Encoded protein: CASSYSPGQGIEKLFF.

The chain has TRBV7-2 and TRBJ2-7; D is unresolved. Trimming removed 1 base from V and 3 bases from J, with 10 bases in between. This CDR3 has 14 residues. Germline CDR1 reads SGHTA; CDR2 reads FQGNSA. CDR3 residues: CASSLGHSLYEQYF. CDR3 coding DNA: TGTGCCAGCAGCTTAGGTCACAGCCTCTACGAGCAGTACTTC.